This T cell receptor (beta chain) was retrieved from a study of cytomegalovirus exposure and HLA in healthy donors. Concerning this clone itself: Antigen specificity is unknown.

The PCR employed 60 Vbeta primers together with 13 Jbeta primers. Here immunoSEQ multiplex PCR was the method, and the copy in TCRdb shows in-frame clones only, minus some. Among under 200,000 clones listed, around three quarters were seen once. V was cut by 3 bases and J by 1 base, with 5 bases left in between. This CDR3 has 13 amino acids. From germline, CDR1 is LNHDA and CDR2 SQIVND (reference sequence). The study, taken as a whole, reports: Earlier analysis looked at TCR beta V segments, and most were productive about 87% or about 30% of the time.

The chain couples TRBV19 to TRBJ2-3; D remains unclear. Sequences were obtained from PBMCs. This receptor was identified in a woman aged 30 to 39 in good health and CMV-seronegative. CDR3 coding DNA: TGTGCCAGTAGTATTCAGGGCACAGATACGCAGTATTTT. Protein product: CASSIQGTDTQYF.